This T cell receptor (beta chain) was observed in a study of identical twins' blood T cells. A previously described protocol, modified, built RNA-based TCR cDNA libraries. Each CDR3 protein gets one entry after TCRdb re-called the 5' RACE reads with MiXCR. Seen here are fewer than 450,000 distinct CDR3 sequences, about 28% observed once, and the top ten hold roughly 5.5%. This CDR3 is built from 11 residues. V dropped 6 bases and J dropped 8 bases, with 13 bases sitting between them. Germline CDR1 and CDR2: SQVTM and ANQGSEA. Sequenced: PBMCs. The sequence was obtained from a woman aged 18-50 years in good health. This rearrangement joins TRBV29-1 to TRBJ1-2; D is possibly TRBD1 (6 bases). CDR3 DNA: TGCAGCGTGCTGGGACAATCCGGCTACACCTTC. Its translation: CSVLGQSGYTF.